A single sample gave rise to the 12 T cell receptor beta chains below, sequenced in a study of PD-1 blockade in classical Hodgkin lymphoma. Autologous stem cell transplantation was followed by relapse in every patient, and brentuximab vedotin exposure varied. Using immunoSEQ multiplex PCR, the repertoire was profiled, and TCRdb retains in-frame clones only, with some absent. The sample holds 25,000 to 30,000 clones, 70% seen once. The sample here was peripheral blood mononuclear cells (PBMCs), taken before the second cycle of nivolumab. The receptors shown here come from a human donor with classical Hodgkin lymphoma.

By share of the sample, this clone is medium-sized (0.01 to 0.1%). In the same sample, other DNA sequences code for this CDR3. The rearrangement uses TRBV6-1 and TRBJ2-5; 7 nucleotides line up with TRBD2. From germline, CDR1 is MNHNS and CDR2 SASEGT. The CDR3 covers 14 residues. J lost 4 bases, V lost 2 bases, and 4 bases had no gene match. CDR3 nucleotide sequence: TGTGCCAGCAGTGAATCGTCGGGGGGAGAGACCCAGTACTTC. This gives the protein CASSESSGGETQYF.

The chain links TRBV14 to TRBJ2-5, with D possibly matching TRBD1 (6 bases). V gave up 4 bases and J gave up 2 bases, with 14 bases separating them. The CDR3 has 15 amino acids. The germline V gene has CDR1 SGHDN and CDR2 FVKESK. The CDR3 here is CASSPRTAKQETQYF. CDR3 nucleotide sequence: TGTGCCAGCAGCCCCCGGACAGCTAAACAAGAGACCCAGTACTTC.

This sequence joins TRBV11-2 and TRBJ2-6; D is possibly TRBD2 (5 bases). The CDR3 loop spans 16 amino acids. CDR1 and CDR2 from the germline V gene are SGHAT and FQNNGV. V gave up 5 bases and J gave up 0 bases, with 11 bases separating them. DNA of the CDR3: TGTGCCAGCAGCCGTGGACGGGGCTCTGGGGCCAACGTCCTGACTTTC. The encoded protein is CASSRGRGSGANVLTF. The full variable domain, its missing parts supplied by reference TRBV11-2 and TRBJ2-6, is EAGVAQSPRYKIIEKRQSVAFWCNPISGHATLYWYQQILGQGPKLLIQFQNNGVVDDSQLPKDRFSAERLKGVDSTLKIQPAKLEDSAVYLCASSRGRGSGANVLTFGAGSRLTVL.

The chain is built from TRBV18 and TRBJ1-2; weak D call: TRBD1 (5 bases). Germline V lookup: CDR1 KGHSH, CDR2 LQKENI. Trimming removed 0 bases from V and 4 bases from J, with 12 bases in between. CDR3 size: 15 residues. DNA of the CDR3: TGTGCCAGCTCACCACCTTCTGTTAGGGGCTATGGCTACACCTTC. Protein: CASSPPSVRGYGYTF.

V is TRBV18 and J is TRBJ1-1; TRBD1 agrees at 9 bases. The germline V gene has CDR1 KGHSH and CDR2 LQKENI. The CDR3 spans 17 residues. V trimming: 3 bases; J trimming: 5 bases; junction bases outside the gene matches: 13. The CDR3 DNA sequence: TGTGCCAGCTCACCTGGCGACAGGGGGACAACGGGGACTGAAGCTTTCTTT. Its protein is CASSPGDRGTTGTEAFF.

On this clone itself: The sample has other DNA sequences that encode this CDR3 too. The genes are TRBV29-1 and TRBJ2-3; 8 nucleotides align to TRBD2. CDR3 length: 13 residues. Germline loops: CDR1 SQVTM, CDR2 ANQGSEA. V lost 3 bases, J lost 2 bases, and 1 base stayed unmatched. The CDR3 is CSVDSGDTDTQYF. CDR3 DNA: TGCAGCGTTGATAGCGGGGACACAGATACGCAGTATTTT.

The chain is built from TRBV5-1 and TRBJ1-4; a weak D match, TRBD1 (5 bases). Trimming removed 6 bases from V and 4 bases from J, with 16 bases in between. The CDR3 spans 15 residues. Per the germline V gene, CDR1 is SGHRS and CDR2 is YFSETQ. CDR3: CASTQHGGGNEKLFF. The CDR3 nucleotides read TGCGCCAGCACCCAACACGGGGGAGGTAATGAAAAACTGTTTTTT.

In DNA form, the CDR3 reads TGTGCCAGCGGACCTTCGGATCTACGGGGGTATGGCTACACCTTC. Its protein is CASGPSDLRGYGYTF. This chain links TRBV7-3 with TRBJ1-2; maybe TRBD1 (5 bases). CDR1 is SGHTA, CDR2 FQGTGA, per germline. V lost 8 bases to trimming and J lost 5 bases, with 21 bases between them. This CDR3 spans 15 amino acids. The full variable domain, its missing parts supplied by reference TRBV7-3 and TRBJ1-2, is GAGVSQTPSNKVTEKGKYVELRCDPISGHTALYWYRQSLGQGPEFLIYFQGTGAADDSGLPNDRFFAVRPEGSVSTLKIQRTERGDSAVYLCASGPSDLRGYGYTFGSGTRLTVV.

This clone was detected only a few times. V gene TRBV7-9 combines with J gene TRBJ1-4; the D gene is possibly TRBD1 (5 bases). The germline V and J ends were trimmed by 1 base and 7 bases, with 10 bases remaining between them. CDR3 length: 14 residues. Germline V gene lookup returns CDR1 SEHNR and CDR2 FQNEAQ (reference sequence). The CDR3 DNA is TGTGCCAGCAGCTTAGGTCAGGGCGGTGAAAAACTGTTTTTT. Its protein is CASSLGQGGEKLFF.

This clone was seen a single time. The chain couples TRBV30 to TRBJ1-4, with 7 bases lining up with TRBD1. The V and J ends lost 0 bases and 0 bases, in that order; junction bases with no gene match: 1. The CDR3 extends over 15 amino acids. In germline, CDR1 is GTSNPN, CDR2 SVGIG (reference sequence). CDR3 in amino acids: CAWSVQGATNEKLFF. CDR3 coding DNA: TGTGCCTGGAGTGTCCAGGGGGCAACTAATGAAAAACTGTTTTTT.

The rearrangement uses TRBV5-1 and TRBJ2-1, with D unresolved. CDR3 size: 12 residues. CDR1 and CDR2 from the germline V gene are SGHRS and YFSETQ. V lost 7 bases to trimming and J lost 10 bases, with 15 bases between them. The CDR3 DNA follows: TGCGCCAGCTACTCTTACACCGGGGAGCAGTTCTTC. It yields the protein CASYSYTGEQFF.

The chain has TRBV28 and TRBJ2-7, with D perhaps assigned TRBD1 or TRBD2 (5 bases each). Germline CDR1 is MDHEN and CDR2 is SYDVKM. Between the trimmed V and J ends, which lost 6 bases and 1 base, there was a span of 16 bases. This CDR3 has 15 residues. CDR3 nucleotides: TGTGCCAGCAGGGGGGACCGCCACGGATCCTACGAGCAGTACGTC. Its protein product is CASRGDRHGSYEQYV.